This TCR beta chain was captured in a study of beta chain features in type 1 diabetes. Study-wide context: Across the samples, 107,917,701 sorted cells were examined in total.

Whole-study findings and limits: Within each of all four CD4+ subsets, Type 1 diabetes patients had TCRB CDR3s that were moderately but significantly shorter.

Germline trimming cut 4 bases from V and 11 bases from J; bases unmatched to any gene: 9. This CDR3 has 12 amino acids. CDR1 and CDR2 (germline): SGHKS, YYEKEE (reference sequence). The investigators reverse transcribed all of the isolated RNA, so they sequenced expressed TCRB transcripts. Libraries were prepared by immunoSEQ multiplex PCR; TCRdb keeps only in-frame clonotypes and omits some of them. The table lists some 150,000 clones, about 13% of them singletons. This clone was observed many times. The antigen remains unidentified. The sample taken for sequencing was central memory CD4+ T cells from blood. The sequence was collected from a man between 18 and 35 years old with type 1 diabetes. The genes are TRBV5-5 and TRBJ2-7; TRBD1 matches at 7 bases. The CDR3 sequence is CASSQTVGTEYF. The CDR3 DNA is TGTGCCAGCAGCCAAACAGTCGGGACAGAGTACTTC.